The present entry profiles one T cell receptor beta chain with its context. Antigen: not known. Sequenced by immunoSEQ multiplex PCR; TCRdb stores in-frame clones only, minus some. This table has over 65,000 clones, around 93% appearing once. This entry is derived from a study of graft-versus-host responses after intestinal transplantation. On the study more broadly: Isolated intestinal, liver-intestinal, or multivisceral transplants had been given to the recipients. Induction with anti-thymocyte globulin, then tacrolimus and steroids for 2 to 3 years, was given to all recipients.

Study-wide results and caveats: Early post-transplant HvG declines tracked with peak circulating GvH clone levels.

The length of the CDR3 is 14 residues. CDR1 and CDR2 from the germline V gene are MDHEN and SYDVKM. The V segment lost 6 bases and the J segment 9 bases; nucleotides outside the gene matches: 13. V and J are TRBV28 and TRBJ1-1; 7 bases are a match to TRBD1. The material sequenced was unstimulated CD8+ T cells sorted from spleen or lymph node cells, taken before transplant. This sequence originates from a human donor who was the organ donor for an intestinal transplant. The CDR3 here is CASRAMKGQRKAFF. The CDR3 DNA reads TGTGCCAGCAGGGCAATGAAGGGACAGCGAAAAGCTTTCTTT.